This entry lists 10 T cell receptor beta chains sequenced from one sample in a study of T cell responses to AZD1222 COVID-19 vaccine. Assay used: immunoSEQ multiplex PCR; TCRdb lists only in-frame clones, some missing. Of 100,000 to 140,000 clones listed, roughly 90% were seen once; the top ten hold approximately 9.3%. The specimen was peripheral blood, collected 28 days after the second AZD1222 dose. These receptors all stem from an adult who received the AZD1222 COVID-19 vaccine.

The rearrangement links TRBV3-1 (or the pseudogene TRBV3-2) to TRBJ1-6; TRBD1 might be the D (6 bases). V lost 4 bases and J 2 bases, leaving 6 bases between the germline ends. CDR1 is LGHDT, CDR2 YNNKEL, per germline (reference sequence). The CDR3 is made up of 14 amino acids. Here the CDR3 reads CASSRDTYNSPLHF. The DNA of the CDR3 is TGTGCCAGCAGCCGGGACACCTATAATTCACCCCTCCACTTT.

This clone was recorded once. The chain uses TRBV6-5 and TRBJ2-1; weak D call: TRBD1 (7 bases). This CDR3 is built from 15 residues. Trimming took 6 bases from V and 4 from J, leaving 16 bases between them. Looked up from germline, CDR1 is MNHEY and CDR2 is SVGAGI. This CDR3 is CASRDDRDSYNEQFF. DNA for the CDR3: TGTGCCAGCAGGGACGACAGGGACTCATACAATGAGCAGTTCTTC.

The rearrangement joins TRBV12-3 or TRBV12-4 to TRBJ1-1, with D maybe TRBD1 (6 bases). V dropped 3 bases and J dropped 3 bases, with 8 bases sitting between them. The CDR3 has 13 residues. The CDR3 region is CASSLSGDTEAFF. In nucleotides, the CDR3 is TGTGCCAGCAGTTTGTCAGGGGACACTGAAGCTTTCTTT.

V is TRBV6-2 or TRBV6-3 and J is TRBJ2-3; possibly TRBD2 for D (6 bases). The CDR3 contains 17 residues. Germline CDR1 MNHEY, CDR2 SVGEGT. Trimming stripped 6 bases from V and 1 base from J, with 20 bases between. The CDR3 here is CASSPPGGSGGTDTQYF. The CDR3 bases are TGTGCCAGCAGCCCGCCCGGAGGGAGCGGCGGCACAGATACGCAGTATTTT.

This clone came up once. This chain uses TRBV9 with TRBJ2-7; 9 bases match TRBD2. This CDR3 has 15 residues. With V trimmed by 4 bases and J by 0 bases, 5 bases remained unmatched. Germline CDR1 is SGDLS and CDR2 is YYNGEE. This CDR3 reads CASSPSGASSYEQYF. CDR3 bases: TGTGCCAGCAGCCCTAGCGGGGCCAGCTCCTACGAGCAGTACTTC.

This chain links TRBV18 with TRBJ2-5; D is unresolved. Germline values: CDR1 KGHSH, CDR2 LQKENI. The CDR3 has 13 amino acids. V was pared by 6 bases and J by 5 bases, with 13 bases between. This chain's CDR3 is CASSLNSVETQYF. CDR3 sequence (DNA): TGTGCCAGCTCCCTAAACAGTGTGGAGACCCAGTACTTC. Together with reference TRBV18 and TRBJ2-5, the CDR3 gives the full variable domain: NAGVMQNPRHLVRRRGQEARLRCSPMKGHSHVYWYRQLPEEGLKFMVYLQKENIIDESGMPKERFSAEFPKEGPSILRIQQVVRGDSAAYFCASSLNSVETQYFGPGTRLLVL.

This chain links TRBV29-1 with TRBJ2-1; D is unresolved. CDR1 is SQVTM, CDR2 ANQGSEA, per germline. V gave up 3 bases and J gave up 6 bases, with 9 bases separating them. CDR3 length: 12 amino acids. CDR3 loop: CSVEGSGNEQFF. CDR3 nucleotide sequence: TGCAGCGTTGAGGGGTCGGGCAATGAGCAGTTCTTC.

This chain links TRBV30 with TRBJ2-3, with 9 bases fitting TRBD2. In germline, CDR1 is GTSNPN, CDR2 SVGIG (reference sequence). J gave up 4 bases and V 2 bases, and 4 bases lay outside the gene matches. CDR3 length: 14 residues. CDR3 DNA sequence: TGTGCCTGGAGTCGAGGGACTAGCTCAGATACGCAGTATTTT. Translating it yields CAWSRGTSSDTQYF.

The rearrangement joins TRBV7-9 to TRBJ2-7; D uncertain. This CDR3 is 15 amino acids long. Trimming removed 0 bases from V and 0 bases from J, with 9 bases in between. Germline V gives CDR1 SEHNR, CDR2 FQNEAQ (reference sequence). The DNA for the CDR3 is TGTGCCAGCAGCTTAGCGCGAATGTTCTCCTACGAGCAGTACTTC. Encoded protein: CASSLARMFSYEQYF.

V and J are TRBV6-2 or TRBV6-3 and TRBJ2-1; the D is unclear. Germline V gene lookup returns CDR1 MNHEY and CDR2 SVGEGT. This CDR3 spans 14 amino acids. Trimming left V 5 bases short and J 9 bases short, with 17 bases between. This chain's CDR3 is CASSQPSSLGEQFF. Here the CDR3 DNA reads TGTGCCAGCAGTCAACCCTCTTCCCTAGGTGAGCAGTTCTTC.